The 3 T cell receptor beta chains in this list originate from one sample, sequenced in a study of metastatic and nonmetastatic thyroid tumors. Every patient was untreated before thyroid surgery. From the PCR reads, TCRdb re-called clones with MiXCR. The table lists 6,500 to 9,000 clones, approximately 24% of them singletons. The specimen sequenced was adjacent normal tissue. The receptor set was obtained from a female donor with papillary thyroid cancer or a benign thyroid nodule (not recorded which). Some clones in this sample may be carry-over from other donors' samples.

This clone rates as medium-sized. The DNA for the CDR3 is TGCAGTGCTAGAGACCGGCGGGGCAATCAGCCCCAGCATTTT. Residues: CSARDRRGNQPQHF. V is TRBV20-1 and J is TRBJ1-5; D call uncertain. This CDR3 comprises 14 residues. V was shortened by 0 bases and J by 2 bases, with 8 bases between the two germline ends. CDR1 and CDR2 (germline): DFQATT, SNEGSKA (reference sequence).

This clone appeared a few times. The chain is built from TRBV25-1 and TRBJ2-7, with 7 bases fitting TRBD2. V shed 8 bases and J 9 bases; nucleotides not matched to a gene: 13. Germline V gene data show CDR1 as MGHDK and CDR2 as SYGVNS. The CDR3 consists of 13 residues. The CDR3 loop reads CASPPPACGGQYF. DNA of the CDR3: TGTGCCAGCCCCCCCCCGGCGTGCGGGGGGCAGTACTTC.

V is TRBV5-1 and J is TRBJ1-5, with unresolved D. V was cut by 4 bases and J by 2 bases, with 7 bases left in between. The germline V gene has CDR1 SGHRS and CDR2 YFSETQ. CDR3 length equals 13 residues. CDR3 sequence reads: CASSIGGNQPQHF. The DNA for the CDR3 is TGCGCCAGCAGCATCGGAGGCAATCAGCCCCAGCATTTT.